This T cell receptor beta chain was sequenced for a study of CD8 T cells in Susac syndrome. From blood CD8+ and CD4+ T cells, the TCR beta chain was sequenced. Random hexamers were used to reverse transcribe about 0.45 to 1 ug of RNA. MiXCR was run by TCRdb on the immunoSEQ multiplex PCR reads, yielding one entry per CDR3 protein. The sample has about 100,000 distinct CDR3 sequences; 95% are singletons. The V gene lost 6 bases and the J gene lost 5 bases, with 22 bases spanning the gap. This CDR3 is 16 amino acids long. The chain joins TRBV12-3 or TRBV12-4 to TRBJ1-1, with D tentatively TRBD1 (5 bases). Sequencing was done on a sample of CD8+ T cells from PBMCs. This sequence originates from a human donor with Susac syndrome. CDR3 sequence reads: CASSRRLFGWGTEAFF. CDR3 DNA: TGTGCCAGCAGCCGCCGACTGTTTGGCTGGGGGACTGAAGCTTTCTTT.